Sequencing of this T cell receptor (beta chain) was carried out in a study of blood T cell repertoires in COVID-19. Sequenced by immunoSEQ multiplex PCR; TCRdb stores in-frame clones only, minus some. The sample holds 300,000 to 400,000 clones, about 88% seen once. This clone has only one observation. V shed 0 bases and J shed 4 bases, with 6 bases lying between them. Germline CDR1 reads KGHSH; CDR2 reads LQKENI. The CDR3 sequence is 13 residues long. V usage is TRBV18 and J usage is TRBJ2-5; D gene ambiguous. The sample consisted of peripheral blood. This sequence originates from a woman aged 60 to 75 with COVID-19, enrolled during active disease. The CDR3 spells CASSPPSAETQYF. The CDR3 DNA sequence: TGTGCCAGCTCACCACCGAGTGCAGAGACCCAGTACTTC.